A selection of T cell receptor beta chains follows, all from one sample in a study of blood T cell repertoires in COVID-19. Here immunoSEQ multiplex PCR was the method, and the copy in TCRdb shows in-frame clones only, minus some. The sample has tens of thousands of clones; about three quarters are singletons. Sequencing was performed on peripheral blood. The receptor source for this set is a human donor in a cohort sampled during active COVID-19. The CDR3 runs from the conserved cysteine through the conserved F or W. The D gene is left open where the match is weak. Rows give clone size only sometimes, using once, few, many, or a class for an expanded clone.

J gene,CDR3 length,D gene,clone size,V gene,CDR3 DNA,CDR3 protein
TRBJ1-1,14,TRBD1,.,TRBV11-2,TGTGCCAGCACTTGGGACAGGGGAAGCACTGAAGCTTTCTTT,CASTWDRGSTEAFF
TRBJ2-2,17,.,.,TRBV6-1,TGTGCCAGCAGTGAAGGCCCGCTCTTGACAGGCACCGGGGAGCTGTTTTTT,CASSEGPLLTGTGELFF
TRBJ1-6,15,.,.,TRBV27,TGTGCCAGCAGTTTCAGGGAAGGACGGAATTCACCCCTCCACTTT,CASSFREGRNSPLHF
TRBJ2-2,12,.,.,TRBV6-2/TRBV6-3,TGTGCCAGCAGTCGGGATGGCGGGGAGCTGTTTTTT,CASSRDGGELFF
TRBJ2-1,15,TRBD2,.,TRBV5-4,TGTGCCAGCAGCGGAGGACTAGCGGGGGGGAATGAGCAGTTCTTC,CASSGGLAGGNEQFF
TRBJ2-7,15,TRBD1,.,TRBV3-1/TRBV3-2,TGTGCCAGCAGCCGGGGGACAGGGGGCTCCTACGAGCAGTACTTC,CASSRGTGGSYEQYF
TRBJ1-1,16,TRBD1,.,TRBV3-1/TRBV3-2,TGTGCCAGCAGCCAAACAGGGGTCCTACTGAACACTGAAGCTTTCTTT,CASSQTGVLLNTEAFF
TRBJ1-3,12,.,.,TRBV6-5,TGTGCCAGCATCAGGTCAGGAAACACCATATATTTT,CASIRSGNTIYF
TRBJ2-5,14,TRBD1,.,TRBV5-4,TGTGCCAGCAGCCTCTGGGACAGGGGTGAGACCCAGTACTTC,CASSLWDRGETQYF
TRBJ1-5,15,.,once,TRBV7-2,TGTGCCAGCAGCTTAATAGGGGCCTGGAATCAGCCCCAGCATTTT,CASSLIGAWNQPQHF
TRBJ2-2,13,TRBD2,.,TRBV19,TGTGCCAGAGCGGGGGGGAACACCGGGGAGCTGTTTTTT,CARAGGNTGELFF
TRBJ1-1,16,TRBD1,.,TRBV6-5,TGTGCCAGCAGTTATTACAGGACAGGGGGACGCACTGAAGCTTTCTTT,CASSYYRTGGRTEAFF
TRBJ2-7,13,TRBD1,.,TRBV28,TGTGCCAGCAGTTTAAGGGGGCGGTACGAGCAGTACTTC,CASSLRGRYEQYF
TRBJ2-2,16,TRBD2,.,TRBV19,TGTGCCAGTAGTATCTGGACTAGCGGGGGGACCGGGGAGCTGTTTTTT,CASSIWTSGGTGELFF
TRBJ2-2,13,TRBD1,.,TRBV5-1,TGCGCCAGTAGACAGGGTTACACCGGGGAGCTGTTTTTT,CASRQGYTGELFF
TRBJ2-3,14,.,.,TRBV9,TGTGCCAGCAGCGGTGGGGGGTACACAGATACGCAGTATTTT,CASSGGGYTDTQYF
TRBJ1-5,14,.,.,TRBV19,TGTGCCAGTAGTCAGGGGACGGGCAATCAGCCCCAGCATTTT,CASSQGTGNQPQHF
TRBJ2-7,13,.,once,TRBV7-3,TGTGCCAGCAGCTCGACTGGATTCTACGAGCAGTACTTC,CASSSTGFYEQYF
TRBJ2-2,14,TRBD1,many,TRBV27,TGTGCCAGCAGAAACCCCGGACAGGGGTTGGAGCTGTTTTTT,CASRNPGQGLELFF
TRBJ1-4,16,.,.,TRBV7-9,TGTGCCAGCAGCTTAGTTAGCCCGACGTTGGTTGAAAAACTGTTTTTT,CASSLVSPTLVEKLFF
TRBJ1-1,14,.,.,TRBV6-5,TGTGCCACCTCAGGGCAGGGGTGGGACACTGAAGCTTTCTTT,CATSGQGWDTEAFF
TRBJ2-3,15,TRBD1,.,TRBV28,TGTGCCAGCAGTTCCGGGGGACAGGGAACAGATACGCAGTATTTT,CASSSGGQGTDTQYF
TRBJ1-2,13,.,.,TRBV6-1,TGTGCCAGCAGTGAATCTACACTATTAGGCTACACCTTC,CASSESTLLGYTF
TRBJ1-1,15,.,.,TRBV4-1,TGCGCCAGCAGCGGGTACAGGGAGCAGAACACTGAAGCTTTCTTT,CASSGYREQNTEAFF
TRBJ1-5,13,.,.,TRBV28,TGTGCCAGCACCTCAGGGTTCCATCAGCCCCAGCATTTT,CASTSGFHQPQHF
TRBJ1-2,16,TRBD1,.,TRBV6-5,TGTGCCAGCAGTTACTCCGTAACAGGGGGTACCTATGGCTACACCTTC,CASSYSVTGGTYGYTF
TRBJ1-4,15,TRBD1,.,TRBV30,TGTGCCTGGAGTGTACTGGGACAGGGGTCTGAAAAACTGTTTTTT,CAWSVLGQGSEKLFF
TRBJ2-5,13,TRBD1,.,TRBV6-2/TRBV6-3,TGTGCCAGCAGTCAGGGACAGCAAGAGACCCAGTACTTC,CASSQGQQETQYF
TRBJ2-5,12,.,.,TRBV7-9,TGTGCCAGCAGCCGACAAGTAGAGACCCAGTACTTC,CASSRQVETQYF
TRBJ2-7,13,.,.,TRBV3-1/TRBV3-2,TGTGCCAGCAGCCCCAGACTGGGCTACGAGCAGTACTTC,CASSPRLGYEQYF
TRBJ2-2,13,.,.,TRBV19,TGTGCCAGTAGTGTGCGGGGCACCGGGGAGCTGTTTTTT,CASSVRGTGELFF
TRBJ2-7,15,.,.,TRBV9,TGTGCCAGCAGCGTAGCTCCCGACAGCCAAGGCGAGCAGTACTTC,CASSVAPDSQGEQYF
TRBJ2-7,14,TRBD1,.,TRBV3-1/TRBV3-2,TGTGCCAGCAGCCAAACAGGGGGATACTACGAGCAGTACTTC,CASSQTGGYYEQYF
TRBJ1-2,15,.,.,TRBV6-5,TGTGCCAGCAGGGATGCGGGGGCTCTTAACTATGGCTACACCTTC,CASRDAGALNYGYTF
TRBJ2-2,15,TRBD1,.,TRBV4-1,TGCGCCAGCAGCGAGTGGACAGGGGGCACCGGGGAGCTGTTTTTT,CASSEWTGGTGELFF
TRBJ2-1,14,TRBD2,.,TRBV19,TGTGCCAGTAGTGAAGGACTAGCATTCGTTGAGCAGTTCTTC,CASSEGLAFVEQFF
TRBJ1-6,15,.,.,TRBV18,TGTGCCAGCTCACCGAGACAGCCGGATACCTCACCCCTCCACTTT,CASSPRQPDTSPLHF
TRBJ2-5,13,.,.,TRBV5-1,TGCGCCAGCAGCGTACAGGGAAGAGAGACCCAGTACTTC,CASSVQGRETQYF
TRBJ2-2,13,.,.,TRBV30,TGTGCCTGGAGTCGACAGAGTGCCGGGGAGCTGTTTTTT,CAWSRQSAGELFF
TRBJ2-1,15,TRBD2,.,TRBV5-1,TGCGCCAGCAGCGCTGCTAGCGGCTCCTACAATGAGCAGTTCTTC,CASSAASGSYNEQFF
TRBJ1-6,12,.,.,TRBV6-5,TGTGCCAGCAGTTACTCTAGTTCACCCCTCCACTTT,CASSYSSSPLHF
TRBJ1-2,17,TRBD1,.,TRBV5-1,TGCGCCAGCAGCTTGGGTGGTGGACAGGATCGTAACTATGGCTACACCTTC,CASSLGGGQDRNYGYTF
TRBJ1-5,12,.,few,TRBV29-1,TGCAGCGTTCGGTCGTCCAATCAGCCCCAGCATTTT,CSVRSSNQPQHF
TRBJ2-5,17,TRBD2,once,TRBV7-2,TGTGCCAGCAGCTTAGTTGCGGGGGGCCCCAGCAGGGGGACCCAGTACTTC,CASSLVAGGPSRGTQYF
TRBJ1-1,12,.,.,TRBV6-2/TRBV6-3,TGTGCCAGCAGCCAGACTAAGACTGAAGCTTTCTTT,CASSQTKTEAFF
TRBJ2-5,15,.,few,TRBV28,TGTGCCAGCAGGGCAGGGTCAGCTAATCAAGAGACCCAGTACTTC,CASRAGSANQETQYF
TRBJ2-7,16,.,.,TRBV6-1,TGTGCCAGCAGTGAGGATGGGGGCGGCACCCCCTACGAGCAGTACTTC,CASSEDGGGTPYEQYF
TRBJ1-1,13,TRBD1,.,TRBV29-1,TGCAGCGTTGGCCAGGGGGTAAGAACTGAAGCTTTCTTT,CSVGQGVRTEAFF
TRBJ2-5,14,.,.,TRBV7-9,TGTGCCAGCAGCTTAGTGAGCGGTGGAGAGACCCAGTACTTC,CASSLVSGGETQYF
TRBJ1-6,16,.,.,TRBV19,TGTGCCAGTAGGACCACACAGGGCCTTGGGGATTCACCCCTCCACTTT,CASRTTQGLGDSPLHF